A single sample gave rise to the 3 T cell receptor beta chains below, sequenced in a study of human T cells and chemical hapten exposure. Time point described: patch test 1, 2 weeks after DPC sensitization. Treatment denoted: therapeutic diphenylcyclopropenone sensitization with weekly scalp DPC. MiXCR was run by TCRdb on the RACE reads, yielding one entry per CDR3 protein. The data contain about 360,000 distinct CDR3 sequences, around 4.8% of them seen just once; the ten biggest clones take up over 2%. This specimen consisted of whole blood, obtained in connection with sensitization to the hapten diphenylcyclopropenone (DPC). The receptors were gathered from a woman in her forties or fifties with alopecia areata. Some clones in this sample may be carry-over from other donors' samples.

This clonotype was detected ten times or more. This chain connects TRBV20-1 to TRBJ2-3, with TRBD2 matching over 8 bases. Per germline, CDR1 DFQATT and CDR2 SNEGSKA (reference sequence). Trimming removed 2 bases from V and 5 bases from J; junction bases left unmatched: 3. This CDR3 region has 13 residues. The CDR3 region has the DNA TGCAGTGCTAGAAAGCTAGCGGGAGATACGCAGTATTTT. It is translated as CSARKLAGDTQYF.

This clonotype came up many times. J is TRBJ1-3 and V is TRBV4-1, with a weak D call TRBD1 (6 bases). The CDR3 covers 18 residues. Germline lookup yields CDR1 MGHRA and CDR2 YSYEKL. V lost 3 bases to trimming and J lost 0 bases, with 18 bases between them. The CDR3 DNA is TGCGCCAGCAGCCAGGCAGAATCGAGGGGGGGCTCTGGAAACACCATATATTTT. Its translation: CASSQAESRGGSGNTIYF.

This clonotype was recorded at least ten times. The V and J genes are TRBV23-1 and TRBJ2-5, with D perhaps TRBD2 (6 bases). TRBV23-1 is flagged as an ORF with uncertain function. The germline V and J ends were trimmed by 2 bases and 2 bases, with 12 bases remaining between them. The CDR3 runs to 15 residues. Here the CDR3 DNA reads TGCGCCAGCAGTCAAGTTGCGGGGCGACAAGAGACCCAGTACTTC. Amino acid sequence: CASSQVAGRQETQYF.